These 4 T cell receptor beta chains came from one sample sequenced in a study of OX40 agonist ivuxolimab in advanced cancers. Assay: immunoSEQ multiplex PCR; the TCRdb copy retains only in-frame clones and omits some. Of about 36,000 clones in the sample, 74% were seen once. Source: CD4+ or CD8+ T cells sorted from blood, taken in a trial of the OX40 agonist ivuxolimab. The receptors derive from an adult with an advanced solid tumor such as melanoma, head and neck, liver or kidney cancer.

The chain carries TRBV5-6 and TRBJ1-2, with TRBD1 matching over 8 bases. After removal of 0 bases from V and 7 bases from J, the junction contained 5 bases not matched to a gene. CDR3 length: 14 amino acids. CDR1 and CDR2 from the germline V gene are SGHDT and YYEEEE. Here the CDR3 DNA reads TGTGCCAGCAGCTTGGGACAGGGGCGAGGTGGCTACACCTTC. Residues: CASSLGQGRGGYTF.

This clone was recorded once. The V and J genes are TRBV7-8 and TRBJ2-2; the D gene is possibly TRBD1 (6 bases). Germline values: CDR1 SGHVS, CDR2 FQNEAQ. The CDR3 spans 19 residues. Deletions cut 0 bases from V and 4 bases from J, with 21 bases between. The CDR3 nucleotides read TGTGCCAGCAGCTTAGCCGCTCTGAGCAGGGGAAAGGGCACCGGGGAGCTGTTTTTT. This codes for CASSLAALSRGKGTGELFF.

The V call is TRBV9, the J call TRBJ2-7; possibly TRBD1 or TRBD2 for D (5 bases each). CDR1 and CDR2 from the germline V gene are SGDLS and YYNGEE. The CDR3 has 14 residues. V was trimmed by 0 bases and J by 5 bases, leaving 12 bases between them. CDR3 coding DNA: TGTGCCAGCAGCGTAGAAGGGGTTAGCGACGAGCAGTACTTC. It codes for CASSVEGVSDEQYF.

The chain recombines TRBV27 with TRBJ2-5; no firm D call. Germline CDR1 reads MNHEY; CDR2 reads SMNVEV (reference sequence). The CDR3 consists of 15 residues. Trimming stripped 1 base from V and 1 base from J, with 10 bases between. CDR3 in DNA: TGTGCCAGCAGTTTATATGGCAGACCCCAAGAGACCCAGTACTTC. Its translation: CASSLYGRPQETQYF.